A single sample is the source of the 10 T cell receptor beta chains below, sequenced in a study of T cell responses to AZD1222 COVID-19 vaccine. Clones were read by immunoSEQ multiplex PCR, and TCRdb kept only the in-frame ones, dropping some. The sample yields tens of thousands of clones, about 92% seen once. The input for sequencing was peripheral blood, taken on day 0 of AZD1222 vaccination. The origin of the receptors is an adult in good health.

This chain joins TRBV28 and TRBJ2-3; the D is unclear. Germline V gene sequence: CDR1 MDHEN, CDR2 SYDVKM. Trimming took 6 bases from V and 4 from J, leaving 11 bases between them. CDR3 length: 13 amino acids. The CDR3 here is CASSIGVPDTQYF. CDR3 in DNA: TGTGCCAGCAGCATAGGTGTCCCAGATACGCAGTATTTT. Full variable domain (outside the CDR3, taken from reference TRBV28 and TRBJ2-3): DVKVTQSSRYLVKRTGEKVFLECVQDMDHENMFWYRQDPGLGLRLIYFSYDVKMKEKGDIPEGYSVSREKKERFSLILESASTNQTSMYLCASSIGVPDTQYFGPGTRLTVL.

In nucleotides, the CDR3 is TGTGCCAGCAGTTCTGGGGAGAACACTGAAGCTTTCTTT. Its translation: CASSSGENTEAFF. The V gene is TRBV6-1, the J gene TRBJ1-1; D unclear. V dropped 5 bases and J dropped 1 base, with 8 bases sitting between them. This CDR3 comprises 13 residues. Germline V gives CDR1 MNHNS, CDR2 SASEGT.

The chain recombines TRBV13 with TRBJ2-3, with D unresolved. The V gene lost 3 bases and the J gene lost 1 base, with 11 bases spanning the gap. Germline CDR1 and CDR2: PRHDT and FYEKMQ (reference sequence). This CDR3 has 15 residues. The CDR3 protein is CASSFLRKGTDTQYF. In nucleotides, the CDR3 is TGTGCCAGCAGCTTTTTAAGAAAAGGCACAGATACGCAGTATTTT.

In DNA, the CDR3 is TGTGCCAGCAGTTTATCGAGTAGCCACGAGCAGTACTTC. Translation: CASSLSSSHEQYF. The chain links TRBV27 to TRBJ2-7; D remains unclear. Germline V CDR1 and CDR2: MNHEY, SMNVEV (reference sequence). Trimming cost V 0 bases and J 5 bases, with 8 bases left between them. This CDR3 comprises 13 residues.

The chain combines TRBV11-2 with TRBJ2-7; D remains unclear. V shed 6 bases and J shed 4 bases, with 13 bases lying between them. Germline CDR1 is SGHAT and CDR2 is FQNNGV. This CDR3 comprises 13 residues. The CDR3 region is CASRRPGVYEQYF. The CDR3 DNA reads as TGTGCCAGCAGACGGCCCGGCGTTTACGAGCAGTACTTC. Looking up the rest from reference TRBV11-2 and TRBJ2-7 gives the full variable domain: EAGVAQSPRYKIIEKRQSVAFWCNPISGHATLYWYQQILGQGPKLLIQFQNNGVVDDSQLPKDRFSAERLKGVDSTLKIQPAKLEDSAVYLCASRRPGVYEQYFGPGTRLTVT.

The genes are TRBV27 and TRBJ2-5; 13 nucleotides match TRBD2. V lost 4 bases to trimming and J lost 2 bases; unmatched junction nucleotides: 7. The CDR3 has 17 residues. The germline CDR1 and CDR2 sequences are MNHEY and SMNVEV (reference sequence). This chain's CDR3 is CASSSRGLAGRQETQYF. In DNA form, the CDR3 reads TGTGCCAGCAGTTCGAGGGGACTAGCGGGGAGACAAGAGACCCAGTACTTC.

This clone was seen once. V gene TRBV11-3 combines with J gene TRBJ1-2, with D possibly being TRBD1 (5 bases). In germline, CDR1 is SGHNT, CDR2 YENEEA. V lost 9 bases and J lost 1, with 12 bases in between. The CDR3 covers 13 residues. The CDR3, as DNA: TGTGCCAGTAGCCAGGGCAATAACTATGGCTACACCTTC. This gives the protein CASSQGNNYGYTF. Drawing the rest from reference TRBV11-3 and TRBJ1-2, the complete variable domain is EAGVVQSPRYKIIEKKQPVAFWCNPISGHNTLYWYLQNLGQGPELLIRYENEEAVDDSQLPKDRFSAERLKGVDSTLKIQPAELGDSAVYLCASSQGNNYGYTFGSGTRLTVV.

The gene calls are TRBV28 and TRBJ1-1; D unresolved. Trimming pared 5 bases from V and 1 base from J, leaving 11 bases between. Germline V lookup: CDR1 MDHEN, CDR2 SYDVKM. This CDR3 region has 14 residues. The CDR3 spells CASSKSGRNTEAFF. The CDR3, as DNA: TGTGCCAGCAGTAAGAGTGGCCGGAACACTGAAGCTTTCTTT.

This clone was counted between two and nine times. This chain links TRBV27 with TRBJ2-7; the D gene could be TRBD1 or TRBD2 (6 bases each). V was pared by 2 bases and J by 6 bases, with 14 bases between. The CDR3 spans 14 residues. Germline CDR1 is MNHEY and CDR2 is SMNVEV (reference sequence). For the CDR3, the DNA is TGTGCCAGCAGTTTAGGCGGGACATTGGGCGAGCAGTACTTC. It translates to CASSLGGTLGEQYF.

Only a few counts were recorded for this clone. The genes are TRBV5-3 and TRBJ2-7; TRBD1 matches 11 bases. TRBV5-3 counts as an open reading frame of uncertain function. This CDR3 comprises 15 residues. The V gene end was trimmed by 5 bases and the J gene end by 6 bases; junction bases not matched to a gene: 10. Written as DNA, the CDR3 is TGTGCCAGAAGACCCCCGGGACAGGGGGTATGCGAGCAGTACTTC. This encodes CARRPPGQGVCEQYF.